One TCR beta chain is described in this entry. The target antigen is unknown. This sample was taken from a study of T cells in localized non-small cell lung cancer. Study-level points and caveats: Detection in adjacent lung was observed for a median around 59 of the top 100 tumor clones. One tumor region alone was sequenced, and heterogeneity therefore remains possible.

Assay: immunoSEQ multiplex PCR; the TCRdb copy retains only in-frame clones and omits some. The sample has about 45,000 clones; 65% to 90% are singletons. The source is a man aged 35 to 70 with stage III lung adenocarcinoma. The sample here was peripheral blood mononuclear cells, taken before any cancer treatment.

CDR3 bases: TGTGCCAGCAGTTTAGGGGGGCCAGAGACCCAGTACTTC. Protein: CASSLGGPETQYF. This rearrangement joins TRBV27 to TRBJ2-5; D possibly uses TRBD1 or TRBD2 (6 bases each). This CDR3 is 13 amino acids long. The V and J ends lost 2 bases and 4 bases respectively, with 8 bases between them. In germline, CDR1 is MNHEY, CDR2 SMNVEV (reference sequence).